A selection of T cell receptor beta chains follows, all from one sample in a study of OX40 agonist ivuxolimab in advanced cancers. Libraries were prepared by immunoSEQ multiplex PCR; TCRdb keeps only in-frame clonotypes and omits some of them. The data hold about 51,000 clones, with approximately 83% observed a single time. The sequenced sample was CD4+ or CD8+ T cells sorted from blood, obtained in a trial of the OX40 agonist ivuxolimab. These receptors were taken from an adult with an advanced solid tumor such as melanoma, head and neck, liver or kidney cancer. The CDR3 runs from the conserved cysteine through the conserved F or W. The D gene is left open where the match is weak.

V gene: TRBV5-4
D gene: TRBD1
J gene: TRBJ1-4
CDR3 DNA: TGTGCCAGCAGCGTGGACAGGGTTGAAAAACTGTTTTTT
CDR3 protein: CASSVDRVEKLFF

V gene: TRBV2
D gene: NA
J gene: TRBJ2-2
CDR3 DNA: TGTGCCAGCAGTTCAAGACAGTTTACCGGGGAGCTGTTTTTT
CDR3 protein: CASSSRQFTGELFF

V gene: TRBV4-1
D gene: NA
J gene: TRBJ2-6
CDR3 DNA: TGCGCCAGCAGCCGAGGGGGGACTGGGGCCAACGTCCTGACTTTC
CDR3 protein: CASSRGGTGANVLTF

V gene: TRBV14
D gene: NA
J gene: TRBJ2-7
CDR3 DNA: TGTGCCAGCAGCCGCACAGGTAGCTACGAGCAGTACTTC
CDR3 protein: CASSRTGSYEQYF

V gene: TRBV25-1
D gene: NA
J gene: TRBJ2-2
CDR3 DNA: TGTGCCAGCAGTGAATTTCGGGGTGCCGGGGAGCTGTTTTTT
CDR3 protein: CASSEFRGAGELFF

V gene: TRBV5-4
D gene: NA
J gene: TRBJ1-2
CDR3 DNA: TGTGCCAGCAGCTCTGGAGGCCAGGGCGGCTACACCTTC
CDR3 protein: CASSSGGQGGYTF

V gene: TRBV28
D gene: NA
J gene: TRBJ1-1
CDR3 DNA: TGTGCCAGCAGTTTATCAGGGTTGAACACTGAAGCTTTCTTT
CDR3 protein: CASSLSGLNTEAFF

V gene: TRBV14
D gene: NA
J gene: TRBJ1-5
CDR3 DNA: TGTGCCAGCAGTCTCAGTAGCAATCAGCCCCAGCATTTT
CDR3 protein: CASSLSSNQPQHF

V gene: TRBV7-3
D gene: TRBD2
J gene: TRBJ2-3
CDR3 DNA: TGTGCCAGCAGCTTAACCGGGGGGTTCGGTACGCAGTATTTT
CDR3 protein: CASSLTGGFGTQYF

V gene: TRBV5-1
D gene: NA
J gene: TRBJ1-4
CDR3 DNA: TGCGCCAGCAGCTTGTCGGGGTTTCGGACAACTAATGAAAAACTGTTTTTT
CDR3 protein: CASSLSGFRTTNEKLFF